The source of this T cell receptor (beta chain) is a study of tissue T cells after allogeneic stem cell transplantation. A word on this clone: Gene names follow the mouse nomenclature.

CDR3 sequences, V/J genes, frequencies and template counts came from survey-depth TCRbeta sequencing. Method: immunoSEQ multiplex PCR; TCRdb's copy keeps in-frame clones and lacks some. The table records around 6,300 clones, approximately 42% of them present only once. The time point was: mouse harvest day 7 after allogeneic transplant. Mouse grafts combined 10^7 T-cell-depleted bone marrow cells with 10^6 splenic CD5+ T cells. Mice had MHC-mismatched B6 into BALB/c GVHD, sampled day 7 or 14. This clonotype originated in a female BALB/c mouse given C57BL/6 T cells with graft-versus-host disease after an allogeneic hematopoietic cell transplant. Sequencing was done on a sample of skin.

CDR3 protein: CASSLDGFEQYF. The covered CDR3 bases are TGTGCCAGCAGCTTGGACGGGTTTGAACAGTAC. The chain couples TRBV3 to TRBJ2-7; D is uncertain. The read is 1 residue too short to cover the CDR3 end, so that end is filled in from the germline J gene. Looked up from germline, CDR1 is SNHLY and CDR2 is FYNGKV (reference sequence). The length of the CDR3 is 12 residues. Between the trimmed V and J ends, which lost 3 bases and 6 bases, there was a span of 9 bases.